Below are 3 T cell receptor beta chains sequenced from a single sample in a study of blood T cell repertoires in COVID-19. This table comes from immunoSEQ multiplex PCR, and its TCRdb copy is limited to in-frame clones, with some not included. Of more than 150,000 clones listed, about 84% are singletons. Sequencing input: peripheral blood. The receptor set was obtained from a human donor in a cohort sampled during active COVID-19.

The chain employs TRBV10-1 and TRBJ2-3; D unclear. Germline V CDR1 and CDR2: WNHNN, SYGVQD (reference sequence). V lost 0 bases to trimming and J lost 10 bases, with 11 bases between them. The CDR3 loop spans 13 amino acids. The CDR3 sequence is CASSESASRAQYF. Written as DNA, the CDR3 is TGCGCCAGCAGTGAGTCAGCCAGCCGGGCGCAGTATTTT.

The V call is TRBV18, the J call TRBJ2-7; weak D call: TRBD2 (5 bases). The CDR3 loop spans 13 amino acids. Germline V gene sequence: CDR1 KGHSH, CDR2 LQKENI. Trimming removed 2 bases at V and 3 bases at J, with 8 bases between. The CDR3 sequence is CASSPVEGYEQYF. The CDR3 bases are TGTGCCAGCTCACCAGTAGAGGGCTACGAGCAGTACTTC.

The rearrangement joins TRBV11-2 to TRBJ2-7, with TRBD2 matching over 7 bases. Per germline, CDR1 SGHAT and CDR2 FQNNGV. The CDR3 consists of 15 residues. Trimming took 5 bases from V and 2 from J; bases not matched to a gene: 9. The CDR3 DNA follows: TGTGCCAGCAGCCCCCCGGGGGGTGATCCCTACGAGCAGTACTTC. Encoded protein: CASSPPGGDPYEQYF.